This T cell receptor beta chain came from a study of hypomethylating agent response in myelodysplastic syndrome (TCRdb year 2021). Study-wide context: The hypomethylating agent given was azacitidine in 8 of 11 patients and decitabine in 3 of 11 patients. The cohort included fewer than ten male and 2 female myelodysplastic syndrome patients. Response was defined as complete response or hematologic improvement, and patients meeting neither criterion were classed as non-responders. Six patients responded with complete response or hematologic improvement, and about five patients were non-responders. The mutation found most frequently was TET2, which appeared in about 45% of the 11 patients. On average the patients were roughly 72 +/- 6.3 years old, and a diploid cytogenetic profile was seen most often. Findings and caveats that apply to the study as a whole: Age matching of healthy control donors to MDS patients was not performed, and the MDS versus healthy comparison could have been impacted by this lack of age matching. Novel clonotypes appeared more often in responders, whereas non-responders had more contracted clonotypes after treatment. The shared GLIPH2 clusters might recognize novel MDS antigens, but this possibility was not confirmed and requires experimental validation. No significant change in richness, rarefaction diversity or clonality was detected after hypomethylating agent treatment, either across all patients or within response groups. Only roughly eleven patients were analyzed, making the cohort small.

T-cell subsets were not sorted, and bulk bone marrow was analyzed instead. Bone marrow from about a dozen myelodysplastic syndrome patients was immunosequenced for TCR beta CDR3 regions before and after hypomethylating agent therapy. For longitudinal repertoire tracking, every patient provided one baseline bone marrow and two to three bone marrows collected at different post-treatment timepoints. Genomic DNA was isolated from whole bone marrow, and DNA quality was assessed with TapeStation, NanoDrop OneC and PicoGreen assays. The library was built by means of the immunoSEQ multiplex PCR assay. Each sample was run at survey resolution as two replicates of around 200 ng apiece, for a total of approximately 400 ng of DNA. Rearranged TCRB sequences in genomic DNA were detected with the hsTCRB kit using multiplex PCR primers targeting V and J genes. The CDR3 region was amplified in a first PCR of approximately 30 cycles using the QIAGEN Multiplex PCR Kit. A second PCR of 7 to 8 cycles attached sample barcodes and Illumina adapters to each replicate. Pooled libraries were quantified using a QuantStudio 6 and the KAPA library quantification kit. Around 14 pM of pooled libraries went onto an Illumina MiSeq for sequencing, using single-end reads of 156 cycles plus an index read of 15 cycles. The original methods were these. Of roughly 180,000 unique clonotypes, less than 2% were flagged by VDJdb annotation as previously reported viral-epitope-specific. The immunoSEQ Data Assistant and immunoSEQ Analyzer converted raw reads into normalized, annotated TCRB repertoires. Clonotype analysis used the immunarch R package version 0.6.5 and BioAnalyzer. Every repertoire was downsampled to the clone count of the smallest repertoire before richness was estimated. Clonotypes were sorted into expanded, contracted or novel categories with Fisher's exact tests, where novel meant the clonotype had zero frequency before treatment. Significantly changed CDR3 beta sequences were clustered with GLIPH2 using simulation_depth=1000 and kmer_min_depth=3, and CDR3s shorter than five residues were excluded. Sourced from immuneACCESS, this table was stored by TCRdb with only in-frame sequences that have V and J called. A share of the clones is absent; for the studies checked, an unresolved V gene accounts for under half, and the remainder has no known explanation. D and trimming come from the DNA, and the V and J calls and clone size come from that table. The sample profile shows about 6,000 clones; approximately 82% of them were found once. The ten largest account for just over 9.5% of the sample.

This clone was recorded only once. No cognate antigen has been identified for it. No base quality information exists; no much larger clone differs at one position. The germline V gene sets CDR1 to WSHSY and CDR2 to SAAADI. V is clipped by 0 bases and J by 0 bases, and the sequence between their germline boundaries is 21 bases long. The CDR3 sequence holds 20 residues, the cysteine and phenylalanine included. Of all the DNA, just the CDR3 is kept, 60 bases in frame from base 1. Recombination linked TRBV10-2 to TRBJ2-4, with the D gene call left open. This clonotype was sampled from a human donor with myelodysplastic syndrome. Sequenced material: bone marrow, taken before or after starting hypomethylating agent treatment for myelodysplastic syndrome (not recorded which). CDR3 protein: CASSESGPSSAELAKNIQYF. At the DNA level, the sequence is TGCGCCAGCAGTGAGTCCGGACCCAGTTCGGCGGAGTTAGCCAAAAACATTCAGTACTTC.